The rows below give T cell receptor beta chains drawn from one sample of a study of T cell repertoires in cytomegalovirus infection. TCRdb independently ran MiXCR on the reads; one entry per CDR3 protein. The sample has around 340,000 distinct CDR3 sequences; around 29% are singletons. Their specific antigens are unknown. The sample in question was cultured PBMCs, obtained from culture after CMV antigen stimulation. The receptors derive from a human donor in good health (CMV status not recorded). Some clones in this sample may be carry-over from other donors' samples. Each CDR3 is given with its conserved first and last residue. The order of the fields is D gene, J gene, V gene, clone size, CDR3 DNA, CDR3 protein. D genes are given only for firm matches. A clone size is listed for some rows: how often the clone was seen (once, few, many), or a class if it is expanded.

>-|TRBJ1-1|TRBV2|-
TGTGCCAGCACCCCGACCCGGTGGACTGAAGCTTTCTTT
CASTPTRWTEAFF
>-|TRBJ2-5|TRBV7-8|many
TGTGCCAGCAGACCGCCCGGGACACCTCAAGAGACCCAGTACTTC
CASRPPGTPQETQYF
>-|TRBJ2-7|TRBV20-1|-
TGCAGTGCTAGAGCCAGGGCCAGTGGCGAGCAGTACTTC
CSARARASGEQYF
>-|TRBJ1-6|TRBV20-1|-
TGCAGTGCTTCTTCTGCTGGGGTCGATTCACCCCTCCACTTT
CSASSAGVDSPLHF
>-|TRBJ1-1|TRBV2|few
TGTGCCAGCAGTGTAGGGTCGGCAAGGACTGAAGCTTTCTTT
CASSVGSARTEAFF
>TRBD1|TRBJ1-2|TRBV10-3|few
TGTGCCATCAGTGAGTCGCGCAGACAGGGGGCGAAGTACACCTTC
CAISESRRQGAKYTF
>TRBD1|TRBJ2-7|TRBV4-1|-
TGCGCCAGCAGCCAATTTGGACAGGGTACCTACGAGCAGTACTTC
CASSQFGQGTYEQYF
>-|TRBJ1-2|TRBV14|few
TGTGCCAGCAGCCAATACGCGCAGGCGGGGATTGTCGATGGCTACACCTTC
CASSQYAQAGIVDGYTF
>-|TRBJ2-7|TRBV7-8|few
TGTGCCAGCAGCTTAGAGCGGGTGGACCACGAGCAGTACTTC
CASSLERVDHEQYF
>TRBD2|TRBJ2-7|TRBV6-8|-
TGTGCCAGCAGGCCCAGCGGGAGTGGAAGCGAGCAGTACTTC
CASRPSGSGSEQYF
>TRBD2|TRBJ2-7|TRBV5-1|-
TGCGCCAGCAGCTTGTTGTCTTCGCGGGGGTCCAACTACGAGCAGTACTTC
CASSLLSSRGSNYEQYF
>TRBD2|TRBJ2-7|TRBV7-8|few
TGTGCCAGCAGCCGGGGAGGGTTGGGCTACGAGCAGTACTTC
CASSRGGLGYEQYF
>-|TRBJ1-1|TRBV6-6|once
TGTGCCAGCAGTTACCAGATGCTGAACACTGAAGCTTTCTTT
CASSYQMLNTEAFF
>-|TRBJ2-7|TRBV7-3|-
TGTGCCAGCAGCCCCGACCCCCGGCGGGGGCTAAGCTCCTACGAGCAGTACTTC
CASSPDPRRGLSSYEQYF
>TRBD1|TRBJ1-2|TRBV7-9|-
TGTGCCAGCAGCTCGACCGGACAGGGAGGCTATGGCTACACCTTC
CASSSTGQGGYGYTF
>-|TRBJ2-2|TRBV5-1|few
TGCGCCAGCAGCTTGTCTGGGTACGCGAACACCGGGGAGCTGTTTTTT
CASSLSGYANTGELFF
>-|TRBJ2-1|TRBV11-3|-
TGTGCCAGCAGCACCGGGACGGGCTCCTACAATGAGCAGTTCTTC
CASSTGTGSYNEQFF
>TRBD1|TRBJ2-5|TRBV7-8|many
TGTGCCAGCAGCTCCCCCGGGACAGGGGCCGCAAAGACCCAGTACTTC
CASSSPGTGAAKTQYF
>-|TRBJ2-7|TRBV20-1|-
TGCAGTGCTAGAAGTACAACGGGCTCCTACGAGCAGTACTTC
CSARSTTGSYEQYF
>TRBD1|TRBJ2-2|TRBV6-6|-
TGTGCCAGCAGTTACCCCCGGGACAGGAACACCGGGGAGCTGTTTTTT
CASSYPRDRNTGELFF
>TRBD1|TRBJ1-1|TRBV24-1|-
TGTGCCACCAGTGATCGACTGACAGGGGAAGCTTTCTTT
CATSDRLTGEAFF
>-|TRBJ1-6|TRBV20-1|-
TGCAGTGCTAGGCCGAGTTATAATTCACCCCTCCACTTT
CSARPSYNSPLHF
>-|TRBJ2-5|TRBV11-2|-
TGTGCCAGCAGCTTAAGGATCCCCCTAAAGACCCAGTACTTC
CASSLRIPLKTQYF
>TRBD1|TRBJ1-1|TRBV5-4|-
TGTGCCAGCAGCGAAGACGGGACAGGGGTTAGTTGGTACACTGAAGCTTTCTTT
CASSEDGTGVSWYTEAFF
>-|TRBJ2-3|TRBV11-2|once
TGTGCCAGCAGCGCCCCTAGCACAGATACGCAGTATTTT
CASSAPSTDTQYF
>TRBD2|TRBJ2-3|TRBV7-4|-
TGTGCCAGCAGCTCGGGACTAGCGGGGCCAGATACGCAGTATTTT
CASSSGLAGPDTQYF
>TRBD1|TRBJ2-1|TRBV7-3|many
TGTGCCAGCAGCTTAATCGGAGACAGGGACTCCTACAATGAGCAGTTCTTC
CASSLIGDRDSYNEQFF
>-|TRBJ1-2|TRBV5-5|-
TGTGCCAGCAGCTTGGCGGCAGATTCTAACTATGGCTACACCTTC
CASSLAADSNYGYTF
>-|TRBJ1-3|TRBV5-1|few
TGCGCCAGCAGCGTCGGGACCACGGGAAACACCATATATTTT
CASSVGTTGNTIYF
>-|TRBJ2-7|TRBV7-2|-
TGTGCCAGCAGCTTAAACGGCGGACCCAGCTCCTACGAGCAGTACTTC
CASSLNGGPSSYEQYF
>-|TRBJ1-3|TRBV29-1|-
TGCAGCGTATCCGATAAAGGGAGCTCTGGAAACACCATATATTTT
CSVSDKGSSGNTIYF
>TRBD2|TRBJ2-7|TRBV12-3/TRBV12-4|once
TGTGCCAGCAGTTTCGGAGCGGGAGAGGCCTACGAGCAGTACTTC
CASSFGAGEAYEQYF
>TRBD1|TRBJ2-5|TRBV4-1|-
TGCGCCAGCAGCCACACAGGGGGCTGGGAGACCCAGTACTTC
CASSHTGGWETQYF
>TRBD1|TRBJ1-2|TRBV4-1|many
TGCGCCAGCAGCCAAGGCGCCAGGGGGGATGGCTACACCTTC
CASSQGARGDGYTF
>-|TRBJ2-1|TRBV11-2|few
TGTGCCAGCAGCGCCCAGGCGGAACGGGGGTTGCCTAATGAGCAGTTCTTC
CASSAQAERGLPNEQFF
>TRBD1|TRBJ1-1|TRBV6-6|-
TGTGCCAGCAGTGCTACAGGGGAACAGAACACTGAAGCTTTCTTT
CASSATGEQNTEAFF
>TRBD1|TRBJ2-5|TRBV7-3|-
TGTGCCAGCAGCTTAAGTGGGGACAGGGAGACCCAGTACTTC
CASSLSGDRETQYF
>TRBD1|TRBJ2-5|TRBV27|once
TGTGCCAGCATTACCGGACAGGGAGGAGGAGAGACCCAGTACTTC
CASITGQGGGETQYF
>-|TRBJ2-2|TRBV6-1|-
TGTGCCAGGGTTTGGGACCCAAACACCGGGGAGCTGTTTTTT
CARVWDPNTGELFF
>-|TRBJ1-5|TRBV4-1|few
TGCGCCAGCAGCGACCTGTTAGGTAGCAATCAGCCCCAGCATTTT
CASSDLLGSNQPQHF
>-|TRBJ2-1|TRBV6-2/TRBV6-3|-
TGTGCCAGCAGGCGAACCGGGACCACTAACAATGAGCAGTTCTTC
CASRRTGTTNNEQFF
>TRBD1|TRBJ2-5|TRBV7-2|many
TGTGCCAGCAGCCTAGTGGGGACAGGGGGATTGGGAGAGACCCAGTACTTC
CASSLVGTGGLGETQYF
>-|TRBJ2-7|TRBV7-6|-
TGTGCCAGCAGCCCCGAGGGGGGCTTCTACGAGCAGTACTTC
CASSPEGGFYEQYF
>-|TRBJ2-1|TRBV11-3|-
TGTGCCAGCAGCTTAGATCGAACAGGGCAGTTCTTC
CASSLDRTGQFF
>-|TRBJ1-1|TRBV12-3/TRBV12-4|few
TGTGCCAGCAGCGGAATGACAGGGAACACTGAAGCTTTCTTT
CASSGMTGNTEAFF
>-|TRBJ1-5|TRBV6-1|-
TGTGCCAGCAGTGAACGGTGGTCAGGGCAGCCCCAGCATTTT
CASSERWSGQPQHF
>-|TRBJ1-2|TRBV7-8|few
TGTGCCAGCAGGACTGGGGGTGACTATGGCTACACCTTC
CASRTGGDYGYTF
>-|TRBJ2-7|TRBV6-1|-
TGTGCCAGCAGTGAAGTGCCAGGGTGGGAGCAGTACTTC
CASSEVPGWEQYF